This TCR beta chain is from a study of OX40 agonist ivuxolimab in advanced cancers. Generated by immunoSEQ multiplex PCR, the TCRdb table keeps only in-frame clones and is missing some. The profile shows tens of thousands of clones, 80% to 90% of them singletons. V was pared by 3 bases and J by 0 bases, with 2 bases of the junction left unmatched. The CDR3 is made up of 16 amino acids. Germline V gives CDR1 KGHSH, CDR2 LQKENI. This chain uses TRBV18 with TRBJ1-6; the match to TRBD1 covers 7 bases. Sample: CD4+ or CD8+ T cells sorted from blood, taken in a trial of the OX40 agonist ivuxolimab. The receptor was isolated from an adult with an advanced solid tumor such as melanoma, head and neck, liver or kidney cancer. CDR3 coding DNA: TGTGCCAGCTCACCGGGACAGCCCTCCTATAATTCACCCCTCCACTTT. Translating it yields CASSPGQPSYNSPLHF.